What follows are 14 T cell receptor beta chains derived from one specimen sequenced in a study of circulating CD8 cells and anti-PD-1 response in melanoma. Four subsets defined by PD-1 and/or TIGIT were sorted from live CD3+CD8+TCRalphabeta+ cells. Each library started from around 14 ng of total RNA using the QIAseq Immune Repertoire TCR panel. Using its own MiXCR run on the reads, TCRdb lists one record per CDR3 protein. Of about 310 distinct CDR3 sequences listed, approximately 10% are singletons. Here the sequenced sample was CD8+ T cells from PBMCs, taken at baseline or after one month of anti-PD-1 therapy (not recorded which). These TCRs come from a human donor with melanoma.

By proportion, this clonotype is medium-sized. CDR3 loop: CASSPRDRAYEQYF. The CDR3 DNA reads TGTGCCAGCTCACCCCGGGACAGGGCCTACGAGCAGTACTTC. The rearrangement links TRBV18 to TRBJ2-7; 9 positions match TRBD1. The ends lost 3 bases at V and 2 bases at J; junction bases unmatched: 2. This CDR3 comprises 14 residues. Germline CDR1 KGHSH, CDR2 LQKENI. Variable domain in full (rest from reference TRBV18 and TRBJ2-7): NAGVMQNPRHLVRRRGQEARLRCSPMKGHSHVYWYRQLPEEGLKFMVYLQKENIIDESGMPKERFSAEFPKEGPSILRIQQVVRGDSAAYFCASSPRDRAYEQYFGPGTRLTVT.

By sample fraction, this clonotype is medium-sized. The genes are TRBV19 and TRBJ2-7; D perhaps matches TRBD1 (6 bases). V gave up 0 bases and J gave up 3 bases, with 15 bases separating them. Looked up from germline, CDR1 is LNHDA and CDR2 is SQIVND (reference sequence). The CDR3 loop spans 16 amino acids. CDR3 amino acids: CASSIDPGTPFYEQYF. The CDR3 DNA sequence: TGTGCCAGTAGTATAGATCCCGGGACACCGTTCTACGAGCAGTACTTC.

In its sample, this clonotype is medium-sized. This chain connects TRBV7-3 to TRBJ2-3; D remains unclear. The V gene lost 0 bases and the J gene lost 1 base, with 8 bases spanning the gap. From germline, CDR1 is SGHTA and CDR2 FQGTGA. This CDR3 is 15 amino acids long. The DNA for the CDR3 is TGTGCCAGCAGCTTAACACCTACCGGCACAGATACGCAGTATTTT. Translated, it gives CASSLTPTGTDTQYF.

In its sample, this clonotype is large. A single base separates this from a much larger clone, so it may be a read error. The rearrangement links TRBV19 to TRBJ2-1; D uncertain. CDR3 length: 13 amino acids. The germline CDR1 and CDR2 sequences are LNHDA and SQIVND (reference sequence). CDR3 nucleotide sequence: TGTGGGGCTCGGTCCCCTCTCTACAATGAGCAGTTCTTC. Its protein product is CGARSPLYNEQFF.

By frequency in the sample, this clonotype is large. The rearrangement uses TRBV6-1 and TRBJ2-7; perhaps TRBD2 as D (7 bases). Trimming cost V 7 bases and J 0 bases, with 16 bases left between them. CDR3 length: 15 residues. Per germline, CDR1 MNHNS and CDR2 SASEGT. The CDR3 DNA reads TGTGCCAGCATCCCCCTCGGGGGGCACTCCTACGAGCAGTACTTC. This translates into CASIPLGGHSYEQYF.

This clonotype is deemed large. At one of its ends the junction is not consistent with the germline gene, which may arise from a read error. The CDR3 bases are TGTGCTAGCAGCTCCGGGGGGCCCGGGGAGCTGTTTTTT. The encoded protein is CASSSGGPGELFF. The V call is TRBV7-7, the J call TRBJ2-2, with TRBD2 as a possible D gene (7 bases). The germline gives CDR1 SSHAT, CDR2 FNYEAQ (reference sequence). This CDR3 region has 13 residues.

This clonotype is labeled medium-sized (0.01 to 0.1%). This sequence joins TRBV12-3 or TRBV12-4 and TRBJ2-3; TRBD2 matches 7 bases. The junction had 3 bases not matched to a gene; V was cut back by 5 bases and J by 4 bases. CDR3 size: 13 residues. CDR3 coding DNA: TGTGCCAGCAGTCCGGGGGGAGCAGATACGCAGTATTTT. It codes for CASSPGGADTQYF.

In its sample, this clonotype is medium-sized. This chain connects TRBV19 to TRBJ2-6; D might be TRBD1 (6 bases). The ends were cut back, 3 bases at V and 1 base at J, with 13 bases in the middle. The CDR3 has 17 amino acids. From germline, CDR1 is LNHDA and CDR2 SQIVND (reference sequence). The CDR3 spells CASSITGTLSGANVLTF. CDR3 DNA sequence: TGTGCCAGTAGTATCACCGGGACACTTTCTGGGGCCAACGTCCTGACTTTC.

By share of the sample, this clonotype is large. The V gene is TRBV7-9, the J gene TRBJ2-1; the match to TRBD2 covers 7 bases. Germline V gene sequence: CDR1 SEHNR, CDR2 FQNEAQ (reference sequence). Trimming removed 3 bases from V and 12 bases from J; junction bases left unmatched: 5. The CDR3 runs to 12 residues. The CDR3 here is CASSFSGMGQFF. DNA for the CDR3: TGTGCCAGCAGCTTCAGCGGGATGGGGCAGTTCTTC.

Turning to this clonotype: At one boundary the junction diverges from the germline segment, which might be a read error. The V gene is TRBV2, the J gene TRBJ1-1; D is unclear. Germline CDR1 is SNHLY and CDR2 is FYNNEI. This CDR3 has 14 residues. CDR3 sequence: CASRDVADFPEAFF. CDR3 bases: TGTGCCAGCAGGGATGTAGCGGATTTCCCTGAAGCTTTCTTC.

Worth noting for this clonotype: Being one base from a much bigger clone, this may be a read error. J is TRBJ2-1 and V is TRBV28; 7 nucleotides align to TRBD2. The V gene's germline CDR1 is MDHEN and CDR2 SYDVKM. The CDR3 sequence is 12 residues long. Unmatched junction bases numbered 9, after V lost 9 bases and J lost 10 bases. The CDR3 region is CARSLYSGEQFF. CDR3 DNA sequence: TGTGCCAGGAGTCTCTATAGCGGGGAGCAGTTCTTC.

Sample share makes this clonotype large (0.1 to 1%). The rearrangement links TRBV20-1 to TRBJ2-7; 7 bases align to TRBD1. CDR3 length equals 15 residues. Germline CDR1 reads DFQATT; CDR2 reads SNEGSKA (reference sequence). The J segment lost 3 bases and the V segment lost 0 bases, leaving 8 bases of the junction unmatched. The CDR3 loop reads CSARDLGTEVYEQYF. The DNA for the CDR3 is TGCAGTGCTAGAGATCTTGGGACAGAAGTCTACGAGCAGTACTTC.

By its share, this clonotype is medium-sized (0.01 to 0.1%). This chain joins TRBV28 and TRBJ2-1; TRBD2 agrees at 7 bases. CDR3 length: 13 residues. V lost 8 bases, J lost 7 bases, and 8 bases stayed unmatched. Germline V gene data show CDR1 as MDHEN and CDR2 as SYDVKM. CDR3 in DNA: TGTGCCAGCGCACCGGGACTACCTAATGAGCAGTTCTTC. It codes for CASAPGLPNEQFF.

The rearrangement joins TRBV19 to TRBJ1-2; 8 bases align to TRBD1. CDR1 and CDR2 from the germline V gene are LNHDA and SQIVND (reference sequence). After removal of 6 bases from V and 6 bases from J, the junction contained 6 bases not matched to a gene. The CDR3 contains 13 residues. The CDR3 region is CASRAQGGDGYTF. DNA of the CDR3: TGTGCCAGTAGAGCACAGGGGGGGGATGGCTACACCTTC.